Listed below are T cell receptor beta chains from one sample, sequenced in a study of CD8+CD57+ T cells in acquired aplastic anemia. Each CDR3 protein is one row after TCRdb ran MiXCR on the reads. The sample carries roughly 180,000 distinct CDR3 sequences, about 64% recorded once. Sequencing input: sorted CD4+, CD8+, or CD8+CD57+ T cells (not recorded which) from PBMCs. The receptor set was obtained from a human donor with severe aplastic anemia or a healthy control (not recorded which). Both conserved end residues are part of each CDR3. The order of the fields is CDR3 length, V gene, CDR3 protein.

>15|TRBV7-9
CASNTGQGVSYEQYF
>12|TRBV29-1
CSVSWTAYEQYF
>15|TRBV7-9
CASSPSGGFTDTQYF
>15|TRBV20-1
CSASGSGGGAETQYF
>13|TRBV20-1
CSATMTGGYEQYF
>12|TRBV7-2
CASSFTQAKQYF
>15|TRBV19
CASSAGLSGANVLTF
>13|TRBV9
CASSQDLSQPQHF
>16|TRBV20-1
CSARNRVIANTGELFF
>15|TRBV12-3/TRBV12-4
CASSPRDRVSYGYTF
>16|TRBV19
CASRGGGEGKGSPLHF
>13|TRBV10-1
CATAGTAGGEQFF
>15|TRBV15
CATSRGGSSYNEQFF
>15|TRBV20-1
CSAPQGAEGYNEQFF
>12|TRBV20-1
CSASRGRDGYTF
>14|TRBV7-2
CASSPLRGADTQYF
>14|TRBV7-8
CASSLDGLYQPQHF
>16|TRBV6-1
CASSPSSGELIVGYTF
>14|TRBV12-3/TRBV12-4
CASRGQTGNDEQFF
>16|TRBV19
CASSIAPGTGNTEAFF
>12|TRBV7-6
CASSLVGEKQYF
>14|TRBV5-1
CASSPGQAIREQYF
>15|TRBV7-2
CASSPGAMDNSPLHF
>10|TRBV6-5
CASSPSGNTF
>15|TRBV29-1
CSVAQGLINRYEQYF
>14|TRBV10-2
CASGGAGGAYEQYF
>15|TRBV12-3/TRBV12-4
CASSLLTSSYNEQFF
>16|TRBV29-1
CSVPSGGGPMNTEAFF
>14|TRBV20-1
CSAGIYRQGITQYF
>14|TRBV10-1
CASSESVTGDTQYF
>14|TRBV20-1
CSASRIGGRYEQYF
>12|TRBV2
CASRRSNQPQHF
>15|TRBV24-1
CATSEARQGTYEQYF
>14|TRBV7-2
CASSDRSANYGYTF
>17|TRBV9
CASSHVGARTGNSPLHF
>14|TRBV20-1
CSATSGVSTDTQYF
>14|TRBV20-1
CSAREQGRGYEQYF
>14|TRBV2
CASSPERDHSPLHF
>17|TRBV7-9
CASSFGVAGGQADTQYF
>14|TRBV20-1
CSASSDGGANEQFF
>13|TRBV14
CASSQGSGYGYTF
>15|TRBV10-1
CASRLDVGLNTEAFF
>15|TRBV7-9
CASSSSGTGRTDAFF
>18|TRBV4-3
CASSQDMGLAGGIHEQFF
>15|TRBV20-1
CSATPAGGRGETQYF
>14|TRBV5-1
CASSFDRLNTEAFF
>15|TRBV7-9
CASSLGGLENSPLHF
>15|TRBV2
CASSNSGDYNSPLHF
>13|TRBV25-1
CASNPAGVSEQYF
>15|TRBV9
CASSVGDWGYTEAFF
>15|TRBV5-1
CASSLAGAGEEEQYF
>16|TRBV10-1
CASSEYVSLPRNEQFF
>15|TRBV15
CATSREAGGSDTQYF
>13|TRBV19
CASSISALYEQYF
>14|TRBV6-5
CASSRQGGTYEQYF
>14|TRBV10-3
CAISPSPLNTEAFF
>15|TRBV19
CASSIKRGGQETQYF
>15|TRBV24-1
CATSDSSGTHNEQFF
>14|TRBV24-1
CATSDFVHGDEQYF